The rows below give T cell receptor beta chains drawn from one sample of a study of cytomegalovirus exposure and HLA in healthy donors. Clones were sequenced by immunoSEQ multiplex PCR, and TCRdb holds only the in-frame ones, with some missing. The sample yields some 150,000 clones, 89% seen once. Sequencing was carried out using PBMCs. These receptors all come from a woman in her late teens or twenties in good health and CMV-seropositive. CDR3s include the opening cysteine and the closing phenylalanine or tryptophan. Fields, in order: D gene, J gene, V gene, CDR3 DNA, CDR3 protein. A D gene is named only where the DNA matches it firmly.

TRBD1 | TRBJ1-6 | TRBV5-6 | TGTGCCAGCAGTTTCTCCGGACAGGTTGGGTCACCCCTCCACTTT | CASSFSGQVGSPLHF
NA | TRBJ2-1 | TRBV6-5 | TGTGCCAGCAGTCCAATGGGGGGCTACAATGAGCAGTTCTTC | CASSPMGGYNEQFF
TRBD2 | TRBJ2-1 | TRBV29-1 | TGCAGCGTTGTTCGGACTAGCGGGGGGGCCTCCTACAATGAGCAGTTCTTC | CSVVRTSGGASYNEQFF
NA | TRBJ2-4 | TRBV19 | TGTGCCAGTAGTATCACATCCGCGGGAGCCAAAAACATTCAGTACTTC | CASSITSAGAKNIQYF
TRBD1 | TRBJ1-5 | TRBV28 | TGTGCCAGCAGTTTAATCGGCGCAGGGGGTAGCAATCAGCCCCAGCATTTT | CASSLIGAGGSNQPQHF
NA | TRBJ1-1 | TRBV19 | TGTGCCAGTACCCCCGGGACAAGGAACACTGAAGCTTTCTTT | CASTPGTRNTEAFF
NA | TRBJ1-1 | TRBV27 | TGTGCCAGCACCTTGTCCGGTGGGACAATTTCTAAGGCTACTGAAGCTTTCTTT | CASTLSGGTISKATEAFF
TRBD1 | TRBJ2-7 | TRBV27 | TGTGCCAGCAGTTTAGGGTTTTGCAGGGGGCCTTGCGAGCAGTACTTC | CASSLGFCRGPCEQYF
NA | TRBJ2-3 | TRBV5-1 | TGCGCCAGCAGGAGGAGGGGCCGGGGCACAGATACGCAGTATTTT | CASRRRGRGTDTQYF
NA | TRBJ1-2 | TRBV30 | TGTGCCTGGGAACATACAGGTGGATACTATGGCTACACCTTC | CAWEHTGGYYGYTF
TRBD1 | TRBJ1-2 | TRBV4-1 | TGCGCCACCTACGGTGGACAGGGGAATAACTATGGCTACACCTTC | CATYGGQGNNYGYTF